This T cell receptor (beta chain) derives from a study of blood T cell repertoires in COVID-19. As for the study in general: In each case, the material was cDNA or gDNA derived from T cells, B-cell-depleted T cells, or PBMCs.

This table comes from immunoSEQ multiplex PCR, and its TCRdb copy is limited to in-frame clones, with some not included. The sample comprises approximately 150,000 clones, about 77% of which are singletons, and around 4% rests with the top ten. CDR3 size: 14 residues. Trimming stripped 0 bases from V and 1 base from J, with 8 bases between. Germline V CDR1 and CDR2: SQVTM, ANQGSEA. The sequence was obtained from a man between 60 and 75 years old with acute or convalescent COVID-19. The sample consisted of peripheral blood. The J gene is TRBJ2-3, the V gene TRBV29-1; possibly TRBD1 for D (6 bases). DNA of the CDR3: TGCAGCGTTGAAGATCGACAGGGCACAGATACGCAGTATTTT. It encodes CSVEDRQGTDTQYF.